This T cell receptor (beta chain) was profiled in a study of identical twins. Only a few counts were recorded for this clonotype. Antigen: not known. TCRdb re-derived calls from the 5' RACE reads in MiXCR, one entry per CDR3 protein. The sample carries 500,000 or so distinct CDR3 sequences, about 20% recorded once. Study results and limitations: Out-of-frame alpha sequences that twins shared showed excess low generation probability. A lower insertion count was a feature of abundant cord blood beta clonotypes, with no such feature in memory repertoires. Findings came from cross-sectional statistics, without long-term follow-up of donors.

Trimming took off 3 bases at V and 6 bases at J, with 9 bases between the two ends. The CDR3 contains 13 residues. The germline V gene encodes CDR1 SGHRS and CDR2 YFSETQ. This sample was also put to use in a study of T cells expressing NK-cell markers.

Specimen: CD4+ T cells sorted from blood. The source is a woman between 18 and 29 years old in good health. The V and J genes are TRBV5-1 and TRBJ1-4, with a weak D call TRBD1 (5 bases). The CDR3 here is CASSSGGYEKLFF. The CDR3 DNA reads as TGCGCCAGCAGCTCCGGGGGGTATGAAAAACTGTTTTTT.